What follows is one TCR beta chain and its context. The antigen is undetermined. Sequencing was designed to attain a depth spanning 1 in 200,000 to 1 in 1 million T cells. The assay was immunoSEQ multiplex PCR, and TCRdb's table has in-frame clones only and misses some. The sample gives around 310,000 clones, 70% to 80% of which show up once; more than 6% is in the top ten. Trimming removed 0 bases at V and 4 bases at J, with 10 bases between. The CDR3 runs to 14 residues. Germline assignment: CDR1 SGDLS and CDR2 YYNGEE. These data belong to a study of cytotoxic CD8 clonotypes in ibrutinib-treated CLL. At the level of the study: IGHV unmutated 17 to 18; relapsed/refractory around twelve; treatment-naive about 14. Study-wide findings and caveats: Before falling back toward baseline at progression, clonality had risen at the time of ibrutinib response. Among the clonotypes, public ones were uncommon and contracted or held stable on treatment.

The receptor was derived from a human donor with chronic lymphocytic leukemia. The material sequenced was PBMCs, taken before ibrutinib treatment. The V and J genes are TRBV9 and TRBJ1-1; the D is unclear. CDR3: CASSVVARATEAFF. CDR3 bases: TGTGCCAGCAGCGTAGTTGCTAGGGCCACTGAAGCTTTCTTT.